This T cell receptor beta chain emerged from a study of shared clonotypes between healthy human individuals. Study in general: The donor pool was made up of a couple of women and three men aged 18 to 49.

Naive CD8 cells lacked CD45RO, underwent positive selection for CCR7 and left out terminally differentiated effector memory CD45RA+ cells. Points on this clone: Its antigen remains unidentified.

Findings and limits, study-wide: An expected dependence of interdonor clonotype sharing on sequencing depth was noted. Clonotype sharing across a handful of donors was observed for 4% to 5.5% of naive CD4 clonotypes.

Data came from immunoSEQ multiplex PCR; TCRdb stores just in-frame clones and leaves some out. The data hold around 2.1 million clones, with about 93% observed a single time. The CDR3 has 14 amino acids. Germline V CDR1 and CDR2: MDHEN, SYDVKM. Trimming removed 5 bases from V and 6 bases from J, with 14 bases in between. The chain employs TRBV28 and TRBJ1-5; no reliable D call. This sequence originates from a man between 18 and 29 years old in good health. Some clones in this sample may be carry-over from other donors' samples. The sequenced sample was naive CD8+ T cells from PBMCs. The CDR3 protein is CASSHQRSSQPQHF. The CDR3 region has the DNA TGTGCCAGCAGTCACCAACGATCGAGTCAGCCCCAGCATTTT.